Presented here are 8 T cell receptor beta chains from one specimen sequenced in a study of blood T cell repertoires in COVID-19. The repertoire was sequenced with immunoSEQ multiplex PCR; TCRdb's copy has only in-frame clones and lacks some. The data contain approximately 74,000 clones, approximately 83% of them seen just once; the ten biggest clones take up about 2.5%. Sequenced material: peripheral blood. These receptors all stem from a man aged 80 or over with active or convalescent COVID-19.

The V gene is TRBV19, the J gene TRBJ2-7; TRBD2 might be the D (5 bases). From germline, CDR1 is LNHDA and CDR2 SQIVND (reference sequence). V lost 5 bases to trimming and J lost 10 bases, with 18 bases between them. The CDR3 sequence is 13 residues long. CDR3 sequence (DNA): TGTGCCAGTAGTGAAAAAGTCGGGGAAAGACAGTACTTC. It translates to CASSEKVGERQYF.

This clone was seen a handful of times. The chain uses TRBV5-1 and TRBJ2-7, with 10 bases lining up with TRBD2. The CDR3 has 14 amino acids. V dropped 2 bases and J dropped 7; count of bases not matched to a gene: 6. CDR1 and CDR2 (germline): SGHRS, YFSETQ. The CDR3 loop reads CASSFLAGVGEQYF. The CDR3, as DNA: TGCGCCAGCAGCTTCCTAGCGGGAGTGGGGGAGCAGTACTTC.

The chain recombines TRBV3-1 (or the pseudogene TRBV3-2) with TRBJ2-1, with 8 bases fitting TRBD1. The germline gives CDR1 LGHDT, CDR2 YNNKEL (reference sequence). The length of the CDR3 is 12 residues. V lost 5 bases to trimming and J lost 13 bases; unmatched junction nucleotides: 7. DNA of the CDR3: TGTGCCAGCAGCTATTCCGACAGGGGACAGTTCTTC. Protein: CASSYSDRGQFF.

DNA of the CDR3: TGTGCCAGCAGTTACGGCAGGGTGTCCTCCTACGAGCAGTACTTC. This sequence encodes CASSYGRVSSYEQYF. The rearrangement uses TRBV6-2 or TRBV6-3 and TRBJ2-7, with D tentatively TRBD1 (5 bases). Per germline, CDR1 MNHEY and CDR2 SVGEGT. The CDR3 extends over 15 amino acids. With 2 bases removed from V and 0 bases from J, the gap between germline ends came to 11 bases.

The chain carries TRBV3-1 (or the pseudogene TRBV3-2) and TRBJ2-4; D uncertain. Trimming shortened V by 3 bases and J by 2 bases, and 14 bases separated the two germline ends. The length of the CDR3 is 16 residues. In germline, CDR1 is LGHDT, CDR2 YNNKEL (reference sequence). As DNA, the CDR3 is TGTGCCAGCAGCCATAAACAGCTATCCTCCAAAAACATTCAGTACTTC. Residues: CASSHKQLSSKNIQYF.

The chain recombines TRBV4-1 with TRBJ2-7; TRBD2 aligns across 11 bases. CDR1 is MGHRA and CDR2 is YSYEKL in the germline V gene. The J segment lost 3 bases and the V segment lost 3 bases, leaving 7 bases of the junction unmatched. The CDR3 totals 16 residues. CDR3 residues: CASSHPGLAAVYEQYF. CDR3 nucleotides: TGCGCCAGCAGCCACCCGGGACTAGCGGCCGTCTACGAGCAGTACTTC.

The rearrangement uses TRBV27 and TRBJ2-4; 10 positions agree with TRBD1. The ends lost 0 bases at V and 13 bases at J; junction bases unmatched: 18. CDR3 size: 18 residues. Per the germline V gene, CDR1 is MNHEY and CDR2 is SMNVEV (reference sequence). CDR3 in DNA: TGTGCCAGCAGTTTATCCCGGGACAGGGGTCCCCCCACTAGCGGCCAGTACTTC. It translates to CASSLSRDRGPPTSGQYF.

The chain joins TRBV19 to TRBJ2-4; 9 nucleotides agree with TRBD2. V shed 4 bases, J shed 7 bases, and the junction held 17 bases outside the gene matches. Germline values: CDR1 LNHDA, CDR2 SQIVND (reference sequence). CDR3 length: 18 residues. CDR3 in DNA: TGTGCCAGTAGTAAGGCTGGGAGAGGGGGCGCGGGGGGGAACATTCAGTACTTC. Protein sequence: CASSKAGRGGAGGNIQYF.